This T cell receptor (beta chain) came from a study of T cells in Graves' hyperthyroidism and ophthalmopathy. Study-wide findings and caveats: Researchers found most expanded thyroid clonotypes above 0.001 in blood as well.

This clonotype occurred many times. The antigen is unknown. This CDR3 contains 14 residues. V dropped 0 bases and J dropped 5 bases, with 11 bases sitting between them. Germline CDR1 is MNHEY and CDR2 is SVGAGI. Diagnoses rested on clinical symptoms, serum thyroxine and TRAb, thyroid ultrasound and orbital computed tomography. RNA transcripts gave rise to amplified TCR beta CDR3 regions. Researchers ran a first-round RT-PCR on the TCR CDR3 using the HTBI primer set. MiXCR was run by TCRdb on the multiplex PCR reads, yielding one entry per CDR3 protein. The sample has fewer than 900,000 distinct CDR3 sequences, about 19% seen once.

This chain connects TRBV6-5 to TRBJ2-7, with D hard to call. This receptor was identified in a woman in her 50s with Graves' hyperthyroidism that later progressed to Graves' ophthalmopathy. What was sequenced was blood. For the CDR3, the DNA is TGTGCCAGCAGTTACTCGTTCAAGGCCAACGAGCAGTACTTC. This gives the protein CASSYSFKANEQYF.